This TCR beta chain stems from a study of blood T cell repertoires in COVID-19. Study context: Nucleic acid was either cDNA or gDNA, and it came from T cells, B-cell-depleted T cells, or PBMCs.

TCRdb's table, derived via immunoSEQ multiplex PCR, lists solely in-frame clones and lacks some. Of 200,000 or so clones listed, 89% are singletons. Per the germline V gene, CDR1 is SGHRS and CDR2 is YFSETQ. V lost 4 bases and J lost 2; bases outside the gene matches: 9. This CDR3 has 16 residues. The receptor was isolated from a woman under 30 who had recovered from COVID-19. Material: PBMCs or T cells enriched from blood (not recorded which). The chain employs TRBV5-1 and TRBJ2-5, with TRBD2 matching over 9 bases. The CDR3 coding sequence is TGCGCCAGCAGCAGCCCGACTAGCGGTAGACAAGAGACCCAGTACTTC. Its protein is CASSSPTSGRQETQYF. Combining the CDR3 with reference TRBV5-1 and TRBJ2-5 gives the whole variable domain KAGVTQTPRYLIKTRGQQVTLSCSPISGHRSVSWYQQTPGQGLQFLFEYFSETQRNKGNFPGRFSGRQFSNSRSEMNVSTLELGDSALYLCASSSPTSGRQETQYFGPGTRLLVL.